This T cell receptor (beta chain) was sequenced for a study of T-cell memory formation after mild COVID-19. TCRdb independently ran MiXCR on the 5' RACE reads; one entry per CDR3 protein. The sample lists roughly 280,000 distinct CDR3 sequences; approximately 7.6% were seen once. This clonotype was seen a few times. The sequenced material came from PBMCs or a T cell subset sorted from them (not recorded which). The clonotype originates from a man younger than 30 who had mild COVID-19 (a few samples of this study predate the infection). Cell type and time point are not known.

For the CDR3, the DNA is TGTGCCACCAGTGGAACCAGTTACGGCGCCACTGAAGCTTTCTTT. This gives the protein CATSGTSYGATEAFF. The chain links TRBV24-1 to TRBJ1-1, with D uncertain. This CDR3 is built from 15 residues. Trimming stripped 5 bases from V and 4 bases from J, with 16 bases between. CDR1 and CDR2 from the germline V gene are KGHDR and SFDVKD.